A single sample is the source of the 7 T cell receptor beta chains below, sequenced in a study of T cell repertoires in cytomegalovirus infection. Their recognized antigens are unknown. MiXCR, applied by TCRdb to the reads, yields one record per CDR3 protein. The sample records approximately 910,000 distinct CDR3 sequences, 30% to 40% being singletons. This sample comprised cultured CD8+ T cells from PBMCs, obtained from culture after CMV antigen stimulation. The source of these receptors is a human donor in good health (CMV status not recorded). Some clones in this sample may be carry-over from other donors' samples.

V usage is TRBV5-4 and J usage is TRBJ1-1; D unclear. Looked up from germline, CDR1 is SGHNT and CDR2 is YYREEE (reference sequence). The V gene lost 0 bases and the J gene lost 1 base, with 10 bases spanning the gap. The CDR3 totals 15 residues. The CDR3 reads CASSLGTDPNTEAFF. The CDR3, as DNA: TGTGCCAGCAGCTTGGGAACAGATCCGAACACTGAAGCTTTCTTT.

This clonotype was detected only a few times. This chain connects TRBV4-3 to TRBJ2-1; 11 bases agree with TRBD2. This CDR3 comprises 16 residues. Germline V CDR1 and CDR2: LGHNA, YSLEER. V dropped 4 bases and J dropped 0; count of bases not matched to a gene: 2. The CDR3 nucleotides read TGCGCCAGCAGCCCTAGCGGGGGGACCTCCTACAATGAGCAGTTCTTC. It codes for CASSPSGGTSYNEQFF.

V is TRBV27 and J is TRBJ1-1; D is unresolved. Germline V CDR1 and CDR2: MNHEY, SMNVEV (reference sequence). V lost 2 bases, J lost 0 bases, and 10 bases lay in between. The CDR3 length is 15 residues. As DNA, the CDR3 is TGTGCCAGCAGTTTAAAGGGCTGGGTGAACACTGAAGCTTTCTTT. The encoded protein is CASSLKGWVNTEAFF.

This sequence joins TRBV6-5 and TRBJ1-2; D is uncertain. The germline gives CDR1 MNHEY, CDR2 SVGAGI. The CDR3 is 15 amino acids. The V end lost 0 bases, the J end lost 0 bases, and 8 bases lay between the germline ends. The CDR3 DNA is TGTGCCAGCAGTTACTCAGCCGATTCTAACTATGGCTACACCTTC. It specifies CASSYSADSNYGYTF.

J is TRBJ1-1 and V is TRBV6-1; D not certain. Germline CDR1 is MNHNS and CDR2 is SASEGT. This CDR3 has 12 residues. Trimming shortened V by 8 bases and J by 8 bases, and 15 bases separated the two germline ends. In nucleotides, the CDR3 is TGTGCCAGCGGGAGAGCCCCCGAGGAAGCTTTCTTT. Translation: CASGRAPEEAFF.

The chain has TRBV7-6 and TRBJ2-5; D unresolved. The germline V gene encodes CDR1 SGHVS and CDR2 FNYEAQ. Deletions cut 5 bases from V and 5 bases from J, with 18 bases between. The CDR3 extends over 15 amino acids. This CDR3 reads CASSPESQALETQYF. The DNA of the CDR3 is TGTGCCAGCAGCCCCGAATCCCAGGCCCTGGAGACCCAGTACTTC.

Of note for this clonotype: A read error may explain this, as a much larger clone is one base away. V usage is TRBV7-2 and J usage is TRBJ1-3; 8 bases are a match to TRBD1. With 10 bases clipped from V and 4 bases from J, the junction kept 9 bases outside the gene matches. Germline V gives CDR1 SGHTA, CDR2 FQGNSA. CDR3 length: 14 residues. The CDR3 DNA reads as TGTGCCAACAGTTCTGGGACAGGCGGAAACACCATATATTTT. Protein product: CANSSGTGGNTIYF.